The 8 T cell receptor beta chains below were found in one sample sequenced in a study of blood T cells in healthy people across ages. The use of a sample-barcoded 5' primer and a J-beta primer mix characterized a second PCR of about 6 to 12 cycles. Each CDR3 protein gets one entry after TCRdb re-called the 5' RACE reads with MiXCR. The data contain 1,300,000 or so distinct CDR3 sequences, 55% to 75% of them seen just once; the ten biggest clones take up 6.7%. Sample: blood. These receptors were collected from a young man in good health.

This chain connects TRBV29-1 to TRBJ2-3, with a possible D match to TRBD2 (5 bases). V lost 6 bases, J lost 1 base, and 14 bases lay in between. Germline V lookup: CDR1 SQVTM, CDR2 ANQGSEA. The CDR3 loop spans 14 amino acids. The CDR3 region has the DNA TGCAGCGTCACATACGAGGGTCGCACAGATACGCAGTATTTT. It yields the protein CSVTYEGRTDTQYF.

The gene calls are TRBV28 and TRBJ2-7, with a tentative D call TRBD1 (5 bases). This CDR3 has 14 amino acids. Looked up from germline, CDR1 is MDHEN and CDR2 is SYDVKM. The V gene lost 2 bases and the J gene lost 3 bases, with 11 bases spanning the gap. CDR3 region: CASSLPGHVYEQYF. For the CDR3, the DNA is TGTGCCAGCAGTTTACCAGGACACGTCTACGAGCAGTACTTC. Filled out from reference TRBV28 and TRBJ2-7, the complete variable domain reads DVKVTQSSRYLVKRTGEKVFLECVQDMDHENMFWYRQDPGLGLRLIYFSYDVKMKEKGDIPEGYSVSREKKERFSLILESASTNQTSMYLCASSLPGHVYEQYFGPGTRLTVT.

The chain joins TRBV2 to TRBJ2-5; TRBD1 matches 7 bases. The CDR3 runs 15 residues. With 7 bases clipped from V and 0 bases from J, the junction kept 8 bases outside the gene matches. Germline assignment: CDR1 SNHLY and CDR2 FYNNEI. CDR3 amino acids: CASNTQGINQETQYF. The CDR3 bases are TGTGCCAGCAACACACAGGGGATAAACCAAGAGACCCAGTACTTC. The variable domain in full, completed from reference TRBV2 and TRBJ2-5, reads EPEVTQTPSHQVTQMGQEVILRCVPISNHLYFYWYRQILGQKVEFLVSFYNNEISEKSEIFDDQFSVERPDGSNFTLKIRSTKLEDSAMYFCASNTQGINQETQYFGPGTRLLVL.

Written as DNA, the CDR3 is TGTGCCAGCAGTTACTCATTTGGACAGGGTGCCTACGAGCAGTACTTC. This translates into CASSYSFGQGAYEQYF. V usage is TRBV6-6 and J usage is TRBJ2-7, with 8 positions matching TRBD1. Germline-derived CDR1 and CDR2 are MNHNY and SVGAGI (reference sequence). With 0 bases clipped from V and 2 bases from J, the junction kept 6 bases outside the gene matches. The CDR3 has 16 amino acids.

This clonotype has a single count. This sequence joins TRBV30 and TRBJ2-5, with 10 bases identical to TRBD2. Per the germline V gene, CDR1 is GTSNPN and CDR2 is SVGIG (reference sequence). Trimming removed 0 bases from V and 6 bases from J; junction bases left unmatched: 4. CDR3 size: 14 residues. CDR3 protein: CAWSVSGGGQTQYF. The CDR3, as DNA: TGTGCCTGGAGTGTCAGCGGGGGGGGGCAGACCCAGTACTTC. The whole variable domain, remainder taken from reference TRBV30 and TRBJ2-5, is SQTIHQWPATLVQPVGSPLSLECTVEGTSNPNLYWYRQAAGRGLQLLFYSVGIGQISSEVPQNLSASRPQDRQFILSSKKLLLSDSGFYLCAWSVSGGGQTQYFGPGTRLLVL.

The CDR3 loop is CASSQDLIGPTLKLFF. The CDR3 nucleotides are TGTGCCAGCAGCCAAGATCTAATCGGGCCTACCCTCAAACTGTTTTTT. The chain links TRBV4-2 to TRBJ1-4; D not resolved. Trimming pared 0 bases from V and 11 bases from J, leaving 19 bases between. Germline CDR1 LGHNA, CDR2 YNFKEQ. The length of the CDR3 is 16 residues.

In regard to this clonotype: The junction and the germline gene differ at one end; a read error may be behind it. The chain employs TRBV4-3 and TRBJ2-3; no clear D. The CDR3 has 15 amino acids. Per germline, CDR1 LGHNA and CDR2 YSLEER. CDR3 coding DNA: TGCGCCAACAGCCAAGATGGGTCTACGACAGATACGCAGTATTTT. It yields the protein CANSQDGSTTDTQYF.

The chain links TRBV7-2 to TRBJ2-5; 9 nucleotides line up with TRBD2. The CDR3 is 16 residues long. Losses at the gene ends were 1 base for V and 4 bases for J; bases not matched to a gene: 7. From germline, CDR1 is SGHTA and CDR2 FQGNSA. The CDR3 DNA sequence: TGTGCCAGCAGCTTAGAAGGAAGCGGGAGGCGAGAGACCCAGTACTTC. It specifies CASSLEGSGRRETQYF. The entire variable domain, with the rest obtained from reference TRBV7-2 and TRBJ2-5, is as follows: GAGVSQSPSNKVTEKGKDVELRCDPISGHTALYWYRQSLGQGLEFLIYFQGNSAPDKSGLPSDRFSAERTGGSVSTLTIQRTQQEDSAVYLCASSLEGSGRRETQYFGPGTRLLVL.